These 25 T cell receptor beta chains share one sample of origin, sequenced in a study of blood T cell repertoires in COVID-19. The data were produced by immunoSEQ multiplex PCR, yet TCRdb's version contains in-frame clones alone and is incomplete. Among about 120,000 clones listed, roughly three quarters were seen once. The sequencing input was peripheral blood. The receptors were sampled from a human donor in a cohort sampled during active COVID-19.

CDR3 protein: CAISSSGHYEQYF. In DNA, the CDR3 is TGTGCCATCAGTTCTAGCGGGCACTACGAGCAGTACTTC. The rearrangement uses TRBV10-3 and TRBJ2-7, with 8 nucleotides matching TRBD2. The CDR3 covers 13 residues. J gave up 3 bases and V 5 bases, and 3 bases lay outside the gene matches. The germline gives CDR1 ENHRY, CDR2 SYGVKD.

V is TRBV18 and J is TRBJ1-2; D possibly corresponds to TRBD1 (6 bases). The V gene lost 4 bases and the J gene lost 4 bases, with 16 bases spanning the gap. Germline loops: CDR1 KGHSH, CDR2 LQKENI. This CDR3 region has 15 residues. CDR3 protein: CASSQTGSSGYGYTF. The CDR3 nucleotides read TGTGCCAGCTCACAAACAGGGTCCTCGGGCTATGGCTACACCTTC. The full variable domain, completed using reference TRBV18 and TRBJ1-2, is NAGVMQNPRHLVRRRGQEARLRCSPMKGHSHVYWYRQLPEEGLKFMVYLQKENIIDESGMPKERFSAEFPKEGPSILRIQQVVRGDSAAYFCASSQTGSSGYGYTFGSGTRLTVV.

The table lists this clone with a few counts. V gene TRBV6-1 combines with J gene TRBJ2-1; the D gene is possibly TRBD2 (5 bases). This CDR3 spans 14 amino acids. V was shortened by 2 bases and J by 8 bases, with 13 bases between the two germline ends. CDR1 is MNHNS and CDR2 is SASEGT in the germline V gene. CDR3 sequence reads: CASSERGRSDEQFF. The CDR3 region has the DNA TGTGCCAGCAGTGAACGGGGTCGGAGCGATGAGCAGTTCTTC.

The chain is built from TRBV2 and TRBJ1-1, with TRBD1 matching 7 bases. The germline gives CDR1 SNHLY, CDR2 FYNNEI. This CDR3 comprises 11 residues. V shed 6 bases, J shed 10 bases, and the junction held 5 bases outside the gene matches. CDR3 in amino acids: CASRKDRAAFF. For the CDR3, the DNA is TGTGCCAGCAGAAAAGACAGGGCAGCTTTCTTT.

The chain has TRBV6-6 and TRBJ1-2; TRBD1 might be the D (5 bases). Germline assignment: CDR1 MNHNY and CDR2 SVGAGI (reference sequence). The CDR3 covers 14 residues. Trimming left V 2 bases short and J 6 bases short, with 13 bases between. The chain's CDR3 is CASSYTTADNGYTF. Written as DNA, the CDR3 is TGTGCCAGCAGTTACACGACAGCCGACAATGGCTACACCTTC.

The V and J genes are TRBV3-1 (or the pseudogene TRBV3-2) and TRBJ2-7; D is uncertain. V lost 3 bases to trimming and J lost 0 bases, with 3 bases between them. This CDR3 is built from 12 residues. Germline CDR1 and CDR2: LGHDT and YNNKEL (reference sequence). CDR3 loop: CASSHRSYEQYF. CDR3 nucleotide sequence: TGTGCCAGCAGCCACCGCTCCTACGAGCAGTACTTC.

The rearrangement uses TRBV11-3 and TRBJ2-7; D perhaps matches TRBD2 (6 bases). The length of the CDR3 is 14 residues. V was trimmed by 5 bases and J by 5 bases, leaving 16 bases between them. Per the germline V gene, CDR1 is SGHNT and CDR2 is YENEEA. The CDR3 DNA sequence: TGTGCCAGCAGCCCGGGACTGATAGTGGACGAGCAGTACTTC. As protein: CASSPGLIVDEQYF.

The gene calls are TRBV15 and TRBJ2-6, with 11 bases aligning to TRBD1. V lost 4 bases to trimming and J lost 2 bases; unmatched junction nucleotides: 4. Germline V gene sequence: CDR1 LNHNV, CDR2 YYDKDF (reference sequence). The length of the CDR3 is 17 residues. The CDR3 spells CATSKGQGVTGANVLTF. The CDR3 DNA is TGTGCCACCAGCAAGGGACAGGGGGTGACTGGGGCCAACGTCCTGACTTTC.

The J gene is TRBJ1-3, the V gene TRBV7-8; D gene uncertain. V was pared by 6 bases and J by 0 bases, with 15 bases between. The germline V gene has CDR1 SGHVS and CDR2 FQNEAQ. The length of the CDR3 is 16 residues. Here the CDR3 reads CASRRAGESSGNTIYF. As DNA, the CDR3 is TGTGCCAGCAGACGAGCGGGCGAGAGCTCTGGAAACACCATATATTTT.

The chain recombines TRBV5-4 with TRBJ2-7; the match to TRBD2 covers 10 bases. The trim removed 0 bases at V and 0 bases at J, leaving 3 bases unmatched. CDR1 and CDR2 (germline): SGHNT, YYREEE (reference sequence). CDR3 length equals 16 residues. CDR3 loop: CASSLGLAGVSYEQYF. CDR3 in DNA: TGTGCCAGCAGCTTGGGACTAGCGGGCGTCTCCTACGAGCAGTACTTC.

The V and J genes are TRBV30 and TRBJ1-5, with TRBD1 matching over 9 bases. Germline lookup yields CDR1 GTSNPN and CDR2 SVGIG (reference sequence). The CDR3 has 14 residues. V dropped 5 bases and J dropped 4; count of bases not matched to a gene: 6. The CDR3 nucleotides read TGTGCCTGGCATCCGGGACAGGGAAATCAGCCCCAGCATTTT. Translating gives CAWHPGQGNQPQHF.

V gene TRBV19 combines with J gene TRBJ2-7; 9 bases fit TRBD1. After removal of 5 bases from V and 1 base from J, the junction contained 6 bases not matched to a gene. Germline lookup yields CDR1 LNHDA and CDR2 SQIVND (reference sequence). The CDR3 consists of 15 residues. CDR3 protein: CASSPGQGGSYEQYF. CDR3 DNA sequence: TGTGCCAGTAGTCCGGGACAGGGAGGATCCTACGAGCAGTACTTC.

A single count supports this clone. Relative to the germline gene, one junction end is altered; a read error may explain this. V and J are TRBV6-5 and TRBJ1-2; D gene ambiguous. This CDR3 has 16 residues. CDR1 and CDR2 from the germline V gene are MNHEY and SVGAGI. Here the CDR3 reads CASSYSAPPANYRYTF. The CDR3 DNA reads as TGTGCCAGCAGTTACTCGGCCCCTCCGGCAAACTATCGCTACACCTTC.

The rearrangement links TRBV6-5 to TRBJ2-5; 11 positions agree with TRBD1. V gave up 1 base and J gave up 5 bases; unmatched junction bases: 3. The CDR3 length is 15 residues. CDR1 MNHEY and CDR2 SVGAGI come from the germline V gene. CDR3 protein: CASSYLDRGLETQYF. The CDR3 DNA reads TGTGCCAGCAGTTACTTGGACAGGGGGCTTGAGACCCAGTACTTC.

The V and J genes are TRBV6-6 and TRBJ2-6; 8 bases are a match to TRBD2. After removal of 5 bases from V and 0 bases from J, the junction contained 6 bases not matched to a gene. The germline V gene encodes CDR1 MNHNY and CDR2 SVGAGI (reference sequence). This CDR3 is 17 amino acids long. CDR3 region: CASSPTSGSSGANVLTF. The CDR3 DNA reads TGTGCCAGCAGTCCAACTAGCGGAAGCTCTGGGGCCAACGTCCTGACTTTC.

The chain uses TRBV11-1 and TRBJ2-7, with 8 bases lining up with TRBD2. Germline CDR1 SGHAT, CDR2 FQDESV (reference sequence). This CDR3 comprises 15 residues. J lost 3 bases, V lost 1 base, and 5 bases had no gene match. The CDR3 coding sequence is TGTGCCAGCAGCTTAGATGGGACTAGAAGCTACGAGCAGTACTTC. It yields the protein CASSLDGTRSYEQYF.

The chain is built from TRBV5-1 and TRBJ1-1; D call uncertain. CDR3 length equals 12 residues. V gave up 2 bases and J gave up 7 bases, with 9 bases separating them. Germline V gene lookup returns CDR1 SGHRS and CDR2 YFSETQ. CDR3 sequence (DNA): TGCGCCAGCAGCTTACGTGGGCTTGAAGCTTTCTTT. Its translation: CASSLRGLEAFF.

The chain joins TRBV4-2 to TRBJ2-7; 8 bases are shared with TRBD1. Germline V gene data show CDR1 as LGHNA and CDR2 as YNFKEQ. V lost 6 bases to trimming and J lost 3 bases; unmatched junction nucleotides: 7. This CDR3 has 14 residues. CDR3: CASSRGQVNYEQYF. In nucleotides, the CDR3 is TGTGCCAGCAGTCGGGGACAGGTAAACTACGAGCAGTACTTC.

This sequence joins TRBV6-5 and TRBJ1-3; no reliable D call. V was pared by 7 bases and J by 0 bases, with 10 bases between. Germline CDR1 MNHEY, CDR2 SVGAGI. The CDR3 totals 14 residues. Written as DNA, the CDR3 is TGTGCCAGCAACACGGGTGCCTCTGGAAACACCATATATTTT. Protein product: CASNTGASGNTIYF.

This clone was seen only once. The chain has TRBV28 and TRBJ1-2; D possibly corresponds to TRBD1 (5 bases). CDR3 length: 14 residues. Trimming pared 5 bases from V and 4 bases from J, leaving 14 bases between. CDR1 is MDHEN and CDR2 is SYDVKM in the germline V gene. The CDR3 is CASSLPSGGYGYTF. CDR3 DNA sequence: TGTGCCAGCAGTCTACCATCCGGGGGCTATGGCTACACCTTC.

This chain uses TRBV27 with TRBJ2-7; the D is unclear. V was trimmed by 0 bases and J by 6 bases, leaving 9 bases between them. Per the germline V gene, CDR1 is MNHEY and CDR2 is SMNVEV (reference sequence). This CDR3 spans 13 amino acids. CDR3 DNA: TGTGCCAGCAGTTTATCGAACTACGCCGAGCAGTACTTC. Protein sequence: CASSLSNYAEQYF.

The V gene is TRBV5-4, the J gene TRBJ1-1; 10 nucleotides agree with TRBD1. This CDR3 is built from 15 residues. Losses at the gene ends were 4 bases for V and 3 bases for J; bases not matched to a gene: 6. Germline V lookup: CDR1 SGHNT, CDR2 YYREEE (reference sequence). The CDR3 DNA follows: TGTGCCAGCAGCCCGGGACAGGGGTTGGACACTGAAGCTTTCTTT. Its translation is CASSPGQGLDTEAFF.

The V and J genes are TRBV5-4 and TRBJ1-1; 7 bases align to TRBD1. This CDR3 has 13 amino acids. J was trimmed by 0 bases and V by 5 bases; bases with no gene match: 1. CDR1 is SGHNT, CDR2 YYREEE, per germline (reference sequence). The CDR3 loop is CASRGQMNTEAFF. In DNA form, the CDR3 reads TGTGCCAGCAGGGGACAGATGAACACTGAAGCTTTCTTT.

The chain employs TRBV9 and TRBJ2-7; 7 bases fit TRBD2. V lost 0 bases, J lost 2 bases, and 5 bases stayed unmatched. Germline CDR1 reads SGDLS; CDR2 reads YYNGEE. The CDR3 sequence is 15 residues long. The CDR3 protein is CASSVGAGRPYEQYF. The DNA for the CDR3 is TGTGCCAGCAGCGTAGGAGCGGGGAGGCCCTACGAGCAGTACTTC.

This chain uses TRBV9 with TRBJ1-2; 9 positions agree with TRBD1. Losses at the gene ends were 5 bases for V and 3 bases for J; bases not matched to a gene: 8. Germline assignment: CDR1 SGDLS and CDR2 YYNGEE. The CDR3 spans 15 residues. CDR3 bases: TGTGCCAGCAGACCCGGACAGGGGAGCGACTATGGCTACACCTTC. It encodes CASRPGQGSDYGYTF. Full variable domain (remainder filled in from reference TRBV9 and TRBJ1-2): DSGVTQTPKHLITATGQRVTLRCSPRSGDLSVYWYQQSLDQGLQFLIQYYNGEERAKGNILERFSAQQFPDLHSELNLSSLELGDSALYFCASRPGQGSDYGYTFGSGTRLTVV.